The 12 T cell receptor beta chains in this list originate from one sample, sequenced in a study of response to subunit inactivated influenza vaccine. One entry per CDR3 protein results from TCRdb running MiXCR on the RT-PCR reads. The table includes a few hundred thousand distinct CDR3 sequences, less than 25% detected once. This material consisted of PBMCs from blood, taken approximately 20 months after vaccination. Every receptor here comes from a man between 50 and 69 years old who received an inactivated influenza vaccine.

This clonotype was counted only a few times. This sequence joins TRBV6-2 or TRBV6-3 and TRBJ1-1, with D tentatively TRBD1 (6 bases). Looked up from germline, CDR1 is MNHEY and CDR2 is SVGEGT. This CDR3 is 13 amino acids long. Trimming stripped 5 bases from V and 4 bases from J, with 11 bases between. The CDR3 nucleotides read TGTGCCAGCAGTACTACAGGGCTCACTGAAGCTTTCTTT. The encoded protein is CASSTTGLTEAFF.

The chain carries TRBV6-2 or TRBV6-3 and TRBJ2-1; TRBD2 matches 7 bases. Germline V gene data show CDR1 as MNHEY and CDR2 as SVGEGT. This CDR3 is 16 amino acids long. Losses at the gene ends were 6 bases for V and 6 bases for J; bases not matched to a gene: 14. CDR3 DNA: TGTGCCAGCAGCCTCCAGGGAGGGGCTGAGTTCAATGAGCAGTTCTTC. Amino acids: CASSLQGGAEFNEQFF.

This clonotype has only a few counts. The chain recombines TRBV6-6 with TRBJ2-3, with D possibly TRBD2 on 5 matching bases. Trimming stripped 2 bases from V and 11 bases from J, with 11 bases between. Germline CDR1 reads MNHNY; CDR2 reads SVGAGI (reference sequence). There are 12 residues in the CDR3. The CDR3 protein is CASSYVDYLQYF. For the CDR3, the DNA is TGTGCCAGCAGTTACGTCGACTACTTGCAGTATTTT.

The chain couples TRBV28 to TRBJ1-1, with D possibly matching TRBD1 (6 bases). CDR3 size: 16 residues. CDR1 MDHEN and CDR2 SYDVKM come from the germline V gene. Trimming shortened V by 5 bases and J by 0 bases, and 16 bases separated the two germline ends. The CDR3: CASSAATGQMNTEAFF. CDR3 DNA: TGTGCCAGCAGTGCAGCCACGGGACAAATGAACACTGAAGCTTTCTTT. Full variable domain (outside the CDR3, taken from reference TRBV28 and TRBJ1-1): DVKVTQSSRYLVKRTGEKVFLECVQDMDHENMFWYRQDPGLGLRLIYFSYDVKMKEKGDIPEGYSVSREKKERFSLILESASTNQTSMYLCASSAATGQMNTEAFFGQGTRLTVV.

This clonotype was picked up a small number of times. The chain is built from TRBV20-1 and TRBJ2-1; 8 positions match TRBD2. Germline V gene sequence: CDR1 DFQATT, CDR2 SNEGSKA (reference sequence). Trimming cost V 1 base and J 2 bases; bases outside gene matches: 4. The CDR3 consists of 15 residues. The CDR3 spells CSARAPGGPYNEQFF. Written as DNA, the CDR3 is TGCAGTGCTAGAGCCCCGGGAGGGCCCTACAATGAGCAGTTCTTC.

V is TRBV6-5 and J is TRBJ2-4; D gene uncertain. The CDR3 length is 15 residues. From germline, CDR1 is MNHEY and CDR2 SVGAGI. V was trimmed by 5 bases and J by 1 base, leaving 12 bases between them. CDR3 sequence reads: CASSNLLGAKNIQYF. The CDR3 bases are TGTGCCAGCAGTAACCTATTAGGGGCCAAAAACATTCAGTACTTC.

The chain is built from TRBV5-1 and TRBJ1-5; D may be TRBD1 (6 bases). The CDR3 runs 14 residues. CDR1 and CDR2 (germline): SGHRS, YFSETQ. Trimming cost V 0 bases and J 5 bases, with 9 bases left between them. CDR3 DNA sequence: TGCGCCAGCAGCTTGGATACAGGGCATCAGCCCCAGCATTTT. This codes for CASSLDTGHQPQHF.

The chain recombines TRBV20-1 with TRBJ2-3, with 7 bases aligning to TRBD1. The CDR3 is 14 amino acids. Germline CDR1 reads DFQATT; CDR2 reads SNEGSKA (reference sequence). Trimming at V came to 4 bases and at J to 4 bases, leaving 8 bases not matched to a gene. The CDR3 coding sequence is TGCAGTGCTACCCTTTCGACAGGGTCAGATACGCAGTATTTT. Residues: CSATLSTGSDTQYF.

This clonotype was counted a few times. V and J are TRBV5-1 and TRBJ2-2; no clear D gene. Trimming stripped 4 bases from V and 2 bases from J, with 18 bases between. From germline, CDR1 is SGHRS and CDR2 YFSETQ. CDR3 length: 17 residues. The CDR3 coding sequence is TGCGCCAGCAGCGTACTGTGGACGCTAGGCAACACCGGGGAGCTGTTTTTT. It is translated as CASSVLWTLGNTGELFF.

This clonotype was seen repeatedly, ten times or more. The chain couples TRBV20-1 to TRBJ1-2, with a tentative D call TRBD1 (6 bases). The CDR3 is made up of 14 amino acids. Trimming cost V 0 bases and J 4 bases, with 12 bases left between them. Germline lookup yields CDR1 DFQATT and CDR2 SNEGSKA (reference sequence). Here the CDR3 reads CSARDWGTSYGYTF. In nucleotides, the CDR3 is TGCAGTGCTAGAGATTGGGGGACAAGCTATGGCTACACCTTC.

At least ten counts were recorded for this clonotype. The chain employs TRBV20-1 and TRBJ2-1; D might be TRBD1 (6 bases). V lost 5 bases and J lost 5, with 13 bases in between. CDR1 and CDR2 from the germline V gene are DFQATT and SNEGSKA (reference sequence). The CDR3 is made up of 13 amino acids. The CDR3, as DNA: TGCAGTGCTCGCCCCACAGGGAACAATGAGCAGTTCTTC. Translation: CSARPTGNNEQFF.

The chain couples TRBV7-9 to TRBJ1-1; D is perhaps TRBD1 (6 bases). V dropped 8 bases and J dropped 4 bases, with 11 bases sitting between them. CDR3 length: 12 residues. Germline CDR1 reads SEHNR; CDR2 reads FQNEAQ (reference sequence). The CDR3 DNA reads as TGTGCCAGCCTCTCCAGGGGCACTGAAGCTTTCTTT. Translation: CASLSRGTEAFF.